The TCR beta chain under discussion was sequenced for a study of T cell changes during pregnancy in multiple sclerosis. CDR1 and CDR2 (germline): SEHNR, FQNEAQ (reference sequence). The CDR3 runs 14 residues. The J segment lost 5 bases and the V segment lost 5 bases, leaving 7 bases of the junction unmatched. Sequencing was performed with immunoSEQ multiplex PCR; in TCRdb, only in-frame clones are kept and a portion is missing. This table has about 55,000 clones, about nine tenths appearing once. This clonotype was obtained from a female donor with multiple sclerosis, enrolled in a pregnancy study. The chain recombines TRBV7-9 with TRBJ2-7, with 9 bases that match TRBD1. Sequencing used CD4+ T cells from peripheral blood mononuclear cells, obtained in the first trimester of pregnancy. The CDR3 coding sequence is TGTGCCAGCAGCATACAGGGGGCTTTCAACGAGCAGTACTTC. It codes for CASSIQGAFNEQYF.